This TCR beta chain was identified during a study of T cell clonality in common variable immunodeficiency. General study points: What drives increased CVID clonality needs T cell subpopulation sequencing.

Each donor provided roughly 4.5 to 8 ml of heparinized whole blood. Clones were sequenced by immunoSEQ multiplex PCR, and TCRdb holds only the in-frame ones, with some missing. Altogether more than 30,000 clones were found in the sample, and no singletons occur. This clone was recorded many times. Antigen specificity is unknown. The read terminates 3 residues before the CDR3 end, so the remaining end is supplied by the germline J gene. The germline gives CDR1 SNHLY, CDR2 FYNNEI. With V trimmed by 3 bases and J by 4 bases, 7 bases remained unmatched. The CDR3 covers 16 residues. The origin of this receptor is a person aged 18-70 years in good health. The chain links TRBV2 to TRBJ2-3; 10 bases agree with TRBD2. Sequencing was carried out using peripheral blood mononuclear cells. CDR3 bases read: TGTGCCAGCAGTGACCCTAGCGGGAGCAGCCCAGATACG. Its translation: CASSDPSGSSPDT. The full CDR3 protein reads CASSDPSGSSPDTQYF. Variable domain in full (rest from reference TRBV2 and TRBJ2-3): EPEVTQTPSHQVTQMGQEVILRCVPISNHLYFYWYRQILGQKVEFLVSFYNNEISEKSEIFDDQFSVERPDGSNFTLKIRSTKLEDSAMYFCASSDPSGSSPDTQYFGPGTRLTVL.